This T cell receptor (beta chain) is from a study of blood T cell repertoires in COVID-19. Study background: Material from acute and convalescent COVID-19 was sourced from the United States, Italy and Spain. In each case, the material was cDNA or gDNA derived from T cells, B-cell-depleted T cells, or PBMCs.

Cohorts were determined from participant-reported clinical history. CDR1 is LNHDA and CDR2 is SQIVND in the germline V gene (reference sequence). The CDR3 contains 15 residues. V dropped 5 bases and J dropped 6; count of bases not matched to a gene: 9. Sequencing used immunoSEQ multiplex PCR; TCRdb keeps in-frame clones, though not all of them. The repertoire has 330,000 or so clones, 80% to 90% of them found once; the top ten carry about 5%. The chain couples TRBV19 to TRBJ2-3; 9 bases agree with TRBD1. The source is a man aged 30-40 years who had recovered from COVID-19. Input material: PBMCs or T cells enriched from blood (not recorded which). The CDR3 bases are TGTGCCAGTAGTCCTGGGACAGGGTGGAGTGATACGCAGTATTTT. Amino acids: CASSPGTGWSDTQYF.